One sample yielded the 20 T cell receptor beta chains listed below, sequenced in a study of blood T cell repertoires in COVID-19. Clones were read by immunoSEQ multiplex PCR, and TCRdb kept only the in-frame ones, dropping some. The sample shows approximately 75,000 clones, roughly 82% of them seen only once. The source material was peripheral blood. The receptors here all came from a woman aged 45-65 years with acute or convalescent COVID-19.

CDR3: CATSEWGTANEKLFF. In DNA, the CDR3 is TGTGCCACCTCCGAATGGGGGACAGCAAATGAAAAACTGTTTTTT. The rearrangement links TRBV13 to TRBJ1-4, with 7 bases that match TRBD1. The CDR3 has 15 residues. Unmatched junction bases numbered 13, after V lost 10 bases and J lost 5 bases. CDR1 PRHDT and CDR2 FYEKMQ come from the germline V gene (reference sequence).

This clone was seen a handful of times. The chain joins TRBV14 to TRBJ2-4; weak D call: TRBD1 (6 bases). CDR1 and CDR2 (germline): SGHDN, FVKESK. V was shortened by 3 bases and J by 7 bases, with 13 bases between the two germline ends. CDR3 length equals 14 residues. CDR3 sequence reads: CASSHRTDANIQYF. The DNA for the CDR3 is TGTGCCAGCAGCCACCGGACAGACGCTAACATTCAGTACTTC.

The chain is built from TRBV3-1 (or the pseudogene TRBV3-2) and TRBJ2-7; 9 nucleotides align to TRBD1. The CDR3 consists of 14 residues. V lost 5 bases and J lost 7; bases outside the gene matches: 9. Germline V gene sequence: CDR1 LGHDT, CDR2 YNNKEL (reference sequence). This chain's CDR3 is CASSLGQGVGEQYF. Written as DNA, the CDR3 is TGTGCCAGCAGCTTGGGACAGGGCGTGGGGGAGCAGTACTTC.

Written as DNA, the CDR3 is TGTGCCAGCAGTCTTCAGGGATCCTATGGCTACACCTTC. Encoded protein: CASSLQGSYGYTF. This chain uses TRBV28 with TRBJ1-2; possible D gene TRBD1, 5 bases. CDR1 and CDR2 from the germline V gene are MDHEN and SYDVKM. V was trimmed by 5 bases and J by 4 bases, leaving 11 bases between them. The CDR3 has 13 residues.

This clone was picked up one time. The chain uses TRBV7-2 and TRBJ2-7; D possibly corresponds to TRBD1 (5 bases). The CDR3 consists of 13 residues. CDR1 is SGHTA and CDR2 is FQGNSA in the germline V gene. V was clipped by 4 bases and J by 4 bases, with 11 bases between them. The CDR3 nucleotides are TGTGCCAGCAGCTCGAATAGGGGTTACGAGCAGTACTTC. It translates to CASSSNRGYEQYF.

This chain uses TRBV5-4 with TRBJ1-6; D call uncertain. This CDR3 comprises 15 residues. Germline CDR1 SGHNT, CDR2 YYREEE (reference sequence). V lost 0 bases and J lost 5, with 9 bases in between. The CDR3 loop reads CASSLAGWDNSPLHF. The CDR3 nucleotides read TGTGCCAGCAGCTTGGCGGGGTGGGATAATTCACCCCTCCACTTT.

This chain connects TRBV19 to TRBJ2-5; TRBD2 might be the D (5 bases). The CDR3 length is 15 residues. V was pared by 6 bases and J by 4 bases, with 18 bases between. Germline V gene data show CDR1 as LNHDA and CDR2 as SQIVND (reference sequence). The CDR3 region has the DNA TGTGCCAGTAGCCGAAATGGGCTAGGGAGAGAGACCCAGTACTTC. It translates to CASSRNGLGRETQYF. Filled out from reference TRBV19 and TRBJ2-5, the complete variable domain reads DGGITQSPKYLFRKEGQNVTLSCEQNLNHDAMYWYRQDPGQGLRLIYYSQIVNDFQKGDIAEGYSVSREKKESFPLTVTSAQKNPTAFYLCASSRNGLGRETQYFGPGTRLLVL.

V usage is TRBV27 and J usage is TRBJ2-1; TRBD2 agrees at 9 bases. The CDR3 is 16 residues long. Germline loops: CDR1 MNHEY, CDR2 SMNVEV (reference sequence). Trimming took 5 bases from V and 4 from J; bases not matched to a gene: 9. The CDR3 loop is CASSEISGGAYNEQFF. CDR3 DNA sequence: TGTGCCAGCAGTGAAATTAGCGGGGGAGCTTACAATGAGCAGTTCTTC.

This CDR3 is CASSHRRNTEAFF. In nucleotides, the CDR3 is TGCGCCAGCAGTCACCGCAGGAACACTGAAGCTTTCTTT. V and J are TRBV23-1 and TRBJ1-1; no clear D. TRBV23-1 is marked as an open reading frame, function uncertain. V was clipped by 3 bases and J by 1 base, with 6 bases between them. The CDR3 sequence is 13 residues long.

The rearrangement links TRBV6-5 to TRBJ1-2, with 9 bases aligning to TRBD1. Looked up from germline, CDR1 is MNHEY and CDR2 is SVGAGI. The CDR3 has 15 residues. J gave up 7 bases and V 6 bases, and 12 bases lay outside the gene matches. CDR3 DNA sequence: TGTGCCAGCAGAAATGACGGGGACAGGGTATCTGGCTACACCTTC. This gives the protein CASRNDGDRVSGYTF.

The CDR3 sequence: CASRWSGSAGELFF. The CDR3 nucleotides read TGCGCCAGCCGATGGAGCGGGAGTGCCGGGGAGCTGTTTTTT. J is TRBJ2-2 and V is TRBV5-1, with 8 bases that match TRBD2. CDR3 size: 14 residues. Germline values: CDR1 SGHRS, CDR2 YFSETQ. With V trimmed by 7 bases and J by 6 bases, 8 bases remained unmatched.

The CDR3 sequence is CASSPGQGPWGGYTF. In nucleotides, the CDR3 is TGTGCCAGCAGCCCAGGACAGGGACCGTGGGGTGGCTACACCTTC. V and J are TRBV7-3 and TRBJ1-2; 8 bases match TRBD1. The germline V gene has CDR1 SGHTA and CDR2 FQGTGA. The CDR3 sequence is 15 residues long. V lost 5 bases and J lost 7; bases outside the gene matches: 12.

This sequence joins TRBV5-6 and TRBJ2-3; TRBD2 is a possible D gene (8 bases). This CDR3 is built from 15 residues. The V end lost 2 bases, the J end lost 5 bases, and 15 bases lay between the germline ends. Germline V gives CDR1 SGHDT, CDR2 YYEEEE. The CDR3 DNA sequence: TGTGCCAGCAGCTTCTCCGGGAGGGGGCAAGATACGCAGTATTTT. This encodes CASSFSGRGQDTQYF.

DNA for the CDR3: TGTGCCTGGAGTCCGGGCCGACCTCAGGGTGAAGCTTTCTTT. Translated, it gives CAWSPGRPQGEAFF. The rearrangement joins TRBV30 to TRBJ1-1, with D possibly TRBD1 on 5 matching bases. Trimming took 2 bases from V and 7 from J, leaving 17 bases between them. Germline CDR1 and CDR2: GTSNPN and SVGIG (reference sequence). CDR3 length: 14 residues. Supplemented by reference TRBV30 and TRBJ1-1, the full variable domain reads SQTIHQWPATLVQPVGSPLSLECTVEGTSNPNLYWYRQAAGRGLQLLFYSVGIGQISSEVPQNLSASRPQDRQFILSSKKLLLSDSGFYLCAWSPGRPQGEAFFGQGTRLTVV.

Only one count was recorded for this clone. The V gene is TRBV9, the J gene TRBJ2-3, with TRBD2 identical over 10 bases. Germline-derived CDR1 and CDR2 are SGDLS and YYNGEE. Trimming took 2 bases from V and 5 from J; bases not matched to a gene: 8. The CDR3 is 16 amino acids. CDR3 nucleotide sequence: TGTGCCAGCAGCGTCTCCGAGCGGGGGGGCTTAGATACGCAGTATTTT. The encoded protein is CASSVSERGGLDTQYF.

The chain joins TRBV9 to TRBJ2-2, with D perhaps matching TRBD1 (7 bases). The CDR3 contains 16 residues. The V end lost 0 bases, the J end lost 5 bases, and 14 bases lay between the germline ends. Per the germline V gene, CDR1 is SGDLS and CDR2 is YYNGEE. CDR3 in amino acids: CASSVAPGGPTGELFF. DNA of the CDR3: TGTGCCAGCAGCGTAGCCCCAGGGGGGCCAACCGGGGAGCTGTTTTTT.

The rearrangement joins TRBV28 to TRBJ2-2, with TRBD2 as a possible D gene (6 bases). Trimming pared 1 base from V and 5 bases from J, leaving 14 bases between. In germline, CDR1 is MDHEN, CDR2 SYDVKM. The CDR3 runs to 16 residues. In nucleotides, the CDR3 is TGTGCCAGCAGTTTATTTGCGGGAATGAAGACCGGGGAGCTGTTTTTT. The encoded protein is CASSLFAGMKTGELFF.

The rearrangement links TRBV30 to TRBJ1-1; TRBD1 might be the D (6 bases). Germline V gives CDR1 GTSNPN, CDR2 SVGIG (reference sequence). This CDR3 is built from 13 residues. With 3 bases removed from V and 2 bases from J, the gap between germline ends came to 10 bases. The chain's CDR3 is CAWRSDRNTEAFF. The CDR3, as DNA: TGTGCCTGGAGGTCGGACAGAAACACTGAAGCTTTCTTT.

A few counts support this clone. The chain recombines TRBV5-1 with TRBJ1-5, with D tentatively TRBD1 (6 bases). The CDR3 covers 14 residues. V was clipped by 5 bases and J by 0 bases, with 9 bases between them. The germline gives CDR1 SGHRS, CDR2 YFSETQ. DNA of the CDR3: TGCGCCAGCAGAGAAGGGGGTAGCAATCAGCCCCAGCATTTT. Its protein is CASREGGSNQPQHF.

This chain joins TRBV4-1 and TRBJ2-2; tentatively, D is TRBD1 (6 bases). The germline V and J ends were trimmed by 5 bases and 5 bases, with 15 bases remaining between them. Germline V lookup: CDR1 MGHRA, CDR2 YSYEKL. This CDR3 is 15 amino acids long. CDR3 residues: CASSYGLRGTGELFF. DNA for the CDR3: TGCGCCAGCAGCTACGGATTGAGGGGGACCGGGGAGCTGTTTTTT.